The 11 T cell receptor beta chains listed next were all sequenced from one sample in a study of blood T cell repertoires in COVID-19. The method was immunoSEQ multiplex PCR; TCRdb's version includes in-frame clones alone and lacks a portion of them. The sample has about 160,000 clones, over 80% seen once. The specimen sequenced was peripheral blood. The receptors originated from a woman in her forties or fifties with acute or convalescent COVID-19.

V gene TRBV21-1 combines with J gene TRBJ2-3; TRBD2 is the table's D call, not checked against the DNA. TRBV21-1 is a pseudogene locus. There are 14 residues in the CDR3. DNA for the CDR3: TGTGCCAGGACTAGCGGGATTATCACAGATACGCAGTATTTT. Translation gives CARTSGIITDTQYF.

The chain joins TRBV7-9 to TRBJ2-7; 14 bases fit TRBD2. Germline trimming cut 5 bases from V and 1 base from J; bases unmatched to any gene: 7. Germline CDR1 and CDR2: SEHNR and FQNEAQ (reference sequence). This CDR3 has 17 residues. CDR3 in amino acids: CASSPRTSGGRSYEQYF. Here the CDR3 DNA reads TGTGCCAGCAGCCCCCGGACTAGCGGGGGGAGGTCCTACGAGCAGTACTTC.

This clone has a single count. This chain links TRBV5-8 with TRBJ2-5; TRBD1 aligns across 7 bases. The CDR3 loop spans 13 amino acids. V shed 4 bases, J shed 11 bases, and the junction held 11 bases outside the gene matches. The germline gives CDR1 SGHTS, CDR2 YDEGEE. CDR3 in DNA: TGTGCCAGCAGCACCCCGGGACAGAGAATTCAGTACTTC. Its protein is CASSTPGQRIQYF.

The V gene is TRBV14, the J gene TRBJ1-2; D might be TRBD1 (6 bases). Germline CDR1 reads SGHDN; CDR2 reads FVKESK. V gave up 1 base and J gave up 3 bases, with 15 bases separating them. CDR3 length equals 16 residues. The CDR3 reads CASSQVLSPGDYGYTF. CDR3 in DNA: TGTGCCAGCAGCCAAGTGTTGAGTCCAGGGGACTATGGCTACACCTTC.

A remark on this clone: The junction does not match germline at one end; this may be a read error. The chain recombines TRBV18 with TRBJ2-5, with 9 bases fitting TRBD1. From germline, CDR1 is KGHSH and CDR2 LQKENI. The CDR3 runs 14 residues. The CDR3 coding sequence is TGTGCCAGCTCGCCACAGGGGGCGAAAGAGACCCAGTACTTC. This sequence encodes CASSPQGAKETQYF. The entire variable domain, with the rest obtained from reference TRBV18 and TRBJ2-5, is as follows: NAGVMQNPRHLVRRRGQEARLRCSPMKGHSHVYWYRQLPEEGLKFMVYLQKENIIDESGMPKERFSAEFPKEGPSILRIQQVVRGDSAAYFCASSPQGAKETQYFGPGTRLLVL.

The gene calls are TRBV21-1 and TRBJ2-3; TRBD1, the table's D call, lacks a check against the DNA. TRBV21-1 is tagged as a pseudogene. CDR3 length: 16 residues. The chain's CDR3 is CASSKEARAATDTQYF. CDR3 DNA sequence: TGTGCCAGCAGCAAAGAGGCCAGGGCGGCGACAGATACGCAGTATTTT.

This clone has just a few counts. The rearrangement links TRBV7-6 to TRBJ2-7; a weak D match, TRBD2 (6 bases). Between the trimmed V and J ends, which lost 5 bases and 2 bases, there was a span of 13 bases. From germline, CDR1 is SGHVS and CDR2 FNYEAQ. The CDR3 runs to 14 residues. The CDR3 spells CASSQDAGTYEQYF. The CDR3 DNA reads TGTGCCAGCAGCCAGGACGCGGGAACCTACGAGCAGTACTTC. Full variable domain (outside the CDR3, taken from reference TRBV7-6 and TRBJ2-7): GAGVSQSPRYKVTKRGQDVALRCDPISGHVSLYWYRQALGQGPEFLTYFNYEAQQDKSGLPNDRFSAERPEGSISTLTIQRTEQRDSAMYRCASSQDAGTYEQYFGPGTRLTVT.

The rearrangement links TRBV28 to TRBJ1-3, with 8 bases matching TRBD1. Trimming removed 6 bases from V and 4 bases from J; junction bases left unmatched: 5. Germline CDR1 is MDHEN and CDR2 is SYDVKM. The length of the CDR3 is 14 residues. CDR3 sequence: CASRPGQGGNTIYF. The CDR3 DNA follows: TGTGCCAGCAGACCTGGACAGGGAGGAAACACCATATATTTT.

The V and J genes are TRBV9 and TRBJ2-1, with D unclear. CDR3 size: 16 residues. Trimming left V 0 bases short and J 8 bases short, with 18 bases between. Germline CDR1 reads SGDLS; CDR2 reads YYNGEE. CDR3 in DNA: TGTGCCAGCAGCGTAGGAGTGGCAGGTATCAAGGATGAGCAGTTCTTC. This gives the protein CASSVGVAGIKDEQFF.

The chain combines TRBV6-5 with TRBJ2-5, with TRBD2 matching over 10 bases. V lost 2 bases to trimming and J lost 7 bases; unmatched junction nucleotides: 7. The CDR3 consists of 15 residues. The V gene's germline CDR1 is MNHEY and CDR2 SVGAGI. The chain's CDR3 is CASSYGAGGQGTQYF. The CDR3 DNA follows: TGTGCCAGCAGTTACGGAGCGGGGGGGCAGGGGACCCAGTACTTC.

V usage is TRBV28 and J usage is TRBJ1-3; no definite D call. V shed 2 bases and J shed 6 bases, with 11 bases lying between them. The CDR3 is 14 residues long. The V gene's germline CDR1 is MDHEN and CDR2 SYDVKM. CDR3 in amino acids: CASSLRGFENTIYF. CDR3 bases: TGTGCCAGCAGTTTACGGGGATTTGAAAACACCATATATTTT.